Described below is a single TCR beta chain sequence and its context. Sequencing used immunoSEQ multiplex PCR; TCRdb keeps in-frame clones, though not all of them. The repertoire has under 80,000 clones, approximately 85% of them found once; the top ten carry 2% to 2.5%. The CDR3 contains 15 residues. V was trimmed by 0 bases and J by 4 bases, leaving 12 bases between them. From germline, CDR1 is SGDLS and CDR2 YYNGEE. These data belong to a study of OX40 agonist ivuxolimab in advanced cancers. Study context: Three individuals attained partial responses, comprising one hepatocellular carcinoma case and two cutaneous melanoma cases.

The sample was CD4+ or CD8+ T cells sorted from blood, taken in a trial of the OX40 agonist ivuxolimab. The V call is TRBV9, the J call TRBJ2-3, with D uncertain. This receptor was obtained from an adult with an advanced solid tumor such as melanoma, head and neck, liver or kidney cancer. The CDR3 region has the DNA TGTGCCAGCAGCGTAGGGGTAGGGTACCCAGATACGCAGTATTTT. This translates into CASSVGVGYPDTQYF.